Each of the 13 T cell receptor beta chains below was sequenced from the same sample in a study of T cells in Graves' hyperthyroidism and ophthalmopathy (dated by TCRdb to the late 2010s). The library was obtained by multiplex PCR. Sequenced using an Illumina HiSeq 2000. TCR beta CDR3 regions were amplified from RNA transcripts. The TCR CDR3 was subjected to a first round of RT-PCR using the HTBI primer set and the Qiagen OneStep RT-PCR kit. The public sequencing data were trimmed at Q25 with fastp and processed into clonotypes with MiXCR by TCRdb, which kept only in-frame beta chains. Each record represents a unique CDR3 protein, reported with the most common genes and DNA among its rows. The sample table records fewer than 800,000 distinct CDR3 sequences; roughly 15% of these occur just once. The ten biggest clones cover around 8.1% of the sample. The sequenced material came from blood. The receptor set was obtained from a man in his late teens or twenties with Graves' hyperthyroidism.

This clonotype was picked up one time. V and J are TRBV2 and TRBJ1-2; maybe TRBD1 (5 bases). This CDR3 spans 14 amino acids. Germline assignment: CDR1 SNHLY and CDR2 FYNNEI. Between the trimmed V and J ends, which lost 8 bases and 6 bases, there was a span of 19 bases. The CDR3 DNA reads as TGTGCCAGCTCGTACTACGGGGCAGTCGATGGCTACACCTTC. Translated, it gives CASSYYGAVDGYTF.

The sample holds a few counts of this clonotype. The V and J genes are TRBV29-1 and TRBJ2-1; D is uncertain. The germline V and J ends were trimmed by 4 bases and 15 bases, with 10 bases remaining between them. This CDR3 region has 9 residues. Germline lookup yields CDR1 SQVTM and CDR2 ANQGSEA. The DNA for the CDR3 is TGCAGCGTTGGGGAAGTCCCGTTCTTC. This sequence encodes CSVGEVPFF.

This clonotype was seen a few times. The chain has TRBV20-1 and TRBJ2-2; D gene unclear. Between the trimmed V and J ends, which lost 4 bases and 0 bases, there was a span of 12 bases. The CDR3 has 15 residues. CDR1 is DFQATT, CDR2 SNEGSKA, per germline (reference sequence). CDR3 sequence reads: CSATHRVANTGELFF. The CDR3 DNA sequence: TGCAGTGCTACCCACCGGGTTGCGAACACCGGGGAGCTGTTTTTT.

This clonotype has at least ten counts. The CDR3 sequence is CASSFLGANQPQHF. The DNA for the CDR3 is TGTGCCAGCAGTTTCTTGGGGGCCAATCAGCCCCAGCATTTT. The gene calls are TRBV12-3 or TRBV12-4 and TRBJ1-5; a possible D gene is TRBD1 (6 bases). V lost 3 bases and J lost 3, with 9 bases in between. The CDR3 has 14 residues.

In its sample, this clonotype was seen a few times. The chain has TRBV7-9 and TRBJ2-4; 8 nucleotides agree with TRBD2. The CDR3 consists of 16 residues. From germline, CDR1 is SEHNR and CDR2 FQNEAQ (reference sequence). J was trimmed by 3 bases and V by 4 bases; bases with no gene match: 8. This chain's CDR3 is CASSSELAGRKNIQYF. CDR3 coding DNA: TGTGCCAGCAGCTCAGAATTAGCGGGACGCAAAAACATTCAGTACTTC. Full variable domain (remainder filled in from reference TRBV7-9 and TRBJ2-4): DTGVSQNPRHKITKRGQNVTFRCDPISEHNRLYWYRQTLGQGPEFLTYFQNEAQLEKSRLLSDRFSAERPKGSFSTLEIQRTEQGDSAMYLCASSSELAGRKNIQYFGAGTRLSVL.

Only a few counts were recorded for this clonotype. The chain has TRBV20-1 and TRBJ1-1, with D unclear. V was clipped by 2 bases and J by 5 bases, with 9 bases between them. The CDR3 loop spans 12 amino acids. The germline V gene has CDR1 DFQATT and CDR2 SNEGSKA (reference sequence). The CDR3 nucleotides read TGCAGTGCTAGAAGAAGGCGGACTGAAGCTTTCTTT. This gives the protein CSARRRRTEAFF.

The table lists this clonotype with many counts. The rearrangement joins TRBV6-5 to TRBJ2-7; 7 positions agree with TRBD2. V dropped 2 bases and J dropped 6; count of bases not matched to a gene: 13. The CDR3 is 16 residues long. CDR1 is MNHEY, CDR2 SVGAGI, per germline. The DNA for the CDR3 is TGTGCCAGCAGTTACGGCATAGGCGGGAGCCAGGGCGAGCAGTACTTC. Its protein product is CASSYGIGGSQGEQYF.

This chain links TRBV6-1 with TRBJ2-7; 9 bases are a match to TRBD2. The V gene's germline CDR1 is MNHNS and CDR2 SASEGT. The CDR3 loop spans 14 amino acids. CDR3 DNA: TGTGTAATTTCTAGCGGGGCTTGGCCCTACGAGCAGTACTTC. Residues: CVISSGAWPYEQYF.

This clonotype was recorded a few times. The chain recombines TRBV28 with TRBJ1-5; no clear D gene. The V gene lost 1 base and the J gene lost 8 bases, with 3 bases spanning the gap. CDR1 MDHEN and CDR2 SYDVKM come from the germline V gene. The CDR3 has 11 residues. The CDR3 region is CASSLFEPQHF. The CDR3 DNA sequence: TGTGCCAGCAGTTTATTCGAGCCCCAGCATTTT.

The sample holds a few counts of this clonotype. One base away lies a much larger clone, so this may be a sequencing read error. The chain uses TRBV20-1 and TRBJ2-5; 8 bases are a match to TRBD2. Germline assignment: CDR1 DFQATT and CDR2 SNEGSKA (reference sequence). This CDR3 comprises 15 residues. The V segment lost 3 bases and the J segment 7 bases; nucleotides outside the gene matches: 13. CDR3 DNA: TGCAGTGCTAGGTTGCTCAGCGGGAGTGGCGGGACCCAGTACTTC. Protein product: CSARLLSGSGGTQYF.

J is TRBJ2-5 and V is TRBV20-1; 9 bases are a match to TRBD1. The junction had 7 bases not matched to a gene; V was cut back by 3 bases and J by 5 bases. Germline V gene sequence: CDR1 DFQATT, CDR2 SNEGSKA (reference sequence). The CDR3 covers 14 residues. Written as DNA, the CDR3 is TGCAGTGCTAGGCAACAGGGGGCGAGGGAGACCCAGTACTTC. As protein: CSARQQGARETQYF.

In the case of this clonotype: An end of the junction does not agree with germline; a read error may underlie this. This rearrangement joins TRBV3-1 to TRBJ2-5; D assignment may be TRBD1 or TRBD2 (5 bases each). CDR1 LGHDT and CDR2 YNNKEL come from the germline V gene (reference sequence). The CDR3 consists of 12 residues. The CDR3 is CASSLKGTGLNF. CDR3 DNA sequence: TGTGCCAGCAGCCTGAAGGGGACCGGCCTGAACTTC.

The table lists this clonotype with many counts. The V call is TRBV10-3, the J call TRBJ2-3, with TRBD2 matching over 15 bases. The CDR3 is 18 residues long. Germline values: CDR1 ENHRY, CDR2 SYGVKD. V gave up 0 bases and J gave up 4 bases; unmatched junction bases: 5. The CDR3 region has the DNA TGTGCCATCAGTGAGTCCTGGACTAGCGGGAGGGCCTCAGATACGCAGTATTTT. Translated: CAISESWTSGRASDTQYF.